This record covers a single T cell receptor (beta chain). The data stem from a study of blood T cell repertoires in COVID-19. Study-level information: PBMCs, B-cell-depleted T cells, or T cells provided the cDNA or gDNA that made up the material.

Original processing notes: Researchers report that nucleated cell counts were estimated from reference gene primer amplification. The repertoire was sequenced with immunoSEQ multiplex PCR; TCRdb's copy has only in-frame clones and lacks some. V and J calls and clone size come straight from that table; D and trimming were deduced from the DNA. The sample includes tens of thousands of clones, about four fifths of them seen just once. This CDR3 has 13 amino acids. Trimming took off 3 bases at V and 5 bases at J, with 8 bases between the two ends. The V gene's germline CDR1 is LNHDA and CDR2 SQIVND (reference sequence).

Sequencing was performed on peripheral blood. The rearrangement uses TRBV19 and TRBJ2-1, with TRBD1 as a possible D gene (6 bases). The TCR originated in a man aged 45-65 years with active or convalescent COVID-19. The CDR3 is CASSIGTNNEQFF. Here the CDR3 DNA reads TGTGCCAGTAGTATCGGGACAAACAATGAGCAGTTCTTC.